This is a list of T cell receptor beta chains from one sample in a study of blood T cells in healthy people across ages. TCRdb re-analysed the 5' RACE reads in MiXCR, keeping a single row per CDR3 protein. The repertoire holds some 800,000 distinct CDR3 sequences, with under 45% as singletons. The sample taken for sequencing was blood. Every receptor here comes from a man aged 55-75 years in good health. Both conserved end residues are part of each CDR3. The order of the fields is clone size, J gene, V gene, D gene, CDR3 DNA, CDR3 protein. D genes are given only for firm matches. Clone size appears in some rows only: once, few, many, or a class for an expanded clone.

>-|TRBJ2-3|TRBV15|-
TGTGCCACCAGCAGAGCCCCCGTCCCAGATACGCAGTATTTT
CATSRAPVPDTQYF
>-|TRBJ2-6|TRBV20-1|-
TGCAGTGCTAGAGATAGGGTGGGGGCCAACGTCCTGACTTTC
CSARDRVGANVLTF
>-|TRBJ1-4|TRBV7-9|-
TGTGCCAGCAGCTCGGGACTGGGAGGAGGGAAGACTAATGAAAAACTGTTTTTT
CASSSGLGGGKTNEKLFF
>few|TRBJ1-1|TRBV6-5|-
TGTGCCAGCAGTTACGTTGGAGCGGCCACTGAAGCTTTCTTT
CASSYVGAATEAFF
>few|TRBJ2-4|TRBV5-1|-
TGCGCCAGCAGCACAGAAACAGGGAGGGACATTCAGTACTTC
CASSTETGRDIQYF
>-|TRBJ1-4|TRBV5-6|-
TGTGCCAGCAGCGACCCCAAGGAAACTAATGAAAAACTGTTTTTT
CASSDPKETNEKLFF
>few|TRBJ2-5|TRBV20-1|-
TGCAGTGCTAGAGCTCCTAGCGCGGAGACCCAGTACTTC
CSARAPSAETQYF
>few|TRBJ1-2|TRBV20-1|TRBD1
TGCAGTGCTAGAGAAGGGGTGACAGGGGCCTATGGCTACACCTTC
CSAREGVTGAYGYTF
>-|TRBJ2-1|TRBV28|-
TGTGCCAGCTCACCAGGCCTTCGAGAGCAGTTCTTC
CASSPGLREQFF
>-|TRBJ2-3|TRBV5-1|-
TGCGCCAGCATCTTTGAGCGTCATGTGGATACGCAGTATTTT
CASIFERHVDTQYF
>-|TRBJ2-3|TRBV6-1|-
TGTGCCAGCAGTGGTAATTTCAATACGCAGTATTTT
CASSGNFNTQYF
>-|TRBJ1-1|TRBV6-5|-
TGTGCCAGCAGCTCACAGGGAAGGGACACTGAAGCTTTCTTT
CASSSQGRDTEAFF
>-|TRBJ1-2|TRBV3-1|-
TGTGCCAGCAGCCCGGAAGGCAAGGGCTACACCTTC
CASSPEGKGYTF
>once|TRBJ1-1|TRBV5-4|-
TGTGCCAGCAGAGGGGACACTATGAACACTGAAGCTTTCTTT
CASRGDTMNTEAFF
>-|TRBJ2-7|TRBV12-3/TRBV12-4|TRBD2
TGTGCCAGCAGACCCTCCGGGACTAAAACCTACGAGCAGTACTTC
CASRPSGTKTYEQYF
>-|TRBJ2-1|TRBV14|TRBD2
TGTGCCACCGCGACTAGCGGGACCTCCTACAATGAGCAGTTCTTC
CATATSGTSYNEQFF
>-|TRBJ2-1|TRBV30|TRBD2
TGTGCCCTTTGGGGGGGATACAATGAGCAGTTCTTC
CALWGGYNEQFF
>-|TRBJ2-5|TRBV6-6|TRBD2
TGTGCCAGCAGTCGACTAGCGGCAAACCAGGAGACCCAGTACTTC
CASSRLAANQETQYF
>-|TRBJ1-6|TRBV20-1|-
TGCAGTGCTAGAGATTTTAGGGCAGACGGGGGCAATAATTCACCCCTCCACTTT
CSARDFRADGGNNSPLHF
>few|TRBJ1-4|TRBV14|-
TGTGCCAGCAGCCAAGGGGTCGAGCTGTTTTTT
CASSQGVELFF
>few|TRBJ1-5|TRBV29-1|-
TGCAGCGTTGATCGGGAGGGGCTACCAGGTCATAGCAATCAGCCCCAGCATTTT
CSVDREGLPGHSNQPQHF
>once|TRBJ2-7|TRBV20-1|-
TGCAGTGCTTCCAACCAGGGTAGCGAGCAGTACTTC
CSASNQGSEQYF
>-|TRBJ2-1|TRBV20-1|-
TGCAGTGCTAGAGATCTACGGGGGGCCAGTGGGCAGTTCTTC
CSARDLRGASGQFF
>-|TRBJ1-5|TRBV20-1|-
TGCAGTGCTAGTAGTGGGGGCGGCAATCAGCCCCAGCATTTT
CSASSGGGNQPQHF
>-|TRBJ2-5|TRBV9|-
TGTGCCAGCAGCTCCGGGCATATACCGTCAGGTGGAGAGACCCAGTACTTC
CASSSGHIPSGGETQYF
>-|TRBJ1-2|TRBV2|-
TGTGCCAGCAGCACCTATGGCTACACCTTC
CASSTYGYTF
>-|TRBJ2-7|TRBV5-6|TRBD1
TGTGCCAGCAGCTCGACAGGGGCCATGAACGAGCAGTACTTC
CASSSTGAMNEQYF
>-|TRBJ1-1|TRBV20-1|TRBD1
TGCAGTGCCCCCAGGGGACAGTCAGGGGACACTGAAGCTTTCTTT
CSAPRGQSGDTEAFF
>-|TRBJ1-4|TRBV7-2|-
TGTGCCAGCAGCTTCGGAGGGTCAACTAATGAAAAACTGTTTTTT
CASSFGGSTNEKLFF
>many|TRBJ2-7|TRBV10-3|-
TGTGCCATCAGTTTCAGAAACTACGAGCAGTACTTC
CAISFRNYEQYF
>-|TRBJ2-3|TRBV10-3|-
TGTGCCATCAGGAAGGGACTGGACACAGATACGCAGTATTTT
CAIRKGLDTDTQYF
>-|TRBJ2-3|TRBV29-1|-
TGCAGCGCCCCCAGGGTCGGGGGTACAGATACGCAGTATTTT
CSAPRVGGTDTQYF
>-|TRBJ2-1|TRBV7-3|-
TGTGCCAGCAGTGTTTCGGACTCCTACAATGAGCAGTTCTTC
CASSVSDSYNEQFF
>-|TRBJ2-3|TRBV3-1|-
TGTGCCAGCAGCTCCCGAGGAGCAGATACGCAGTATTTT
CASSSRGADTQYF
>few|TRBJ2-1|TRBV7-9|-
TGTGCCAGCACCCCCCGGGACCGCATCTACAATGAGCAGTTCTTC
CASTPRDRIYNEQFF
>-|TRBJ2-3|TRBV7-6|TRBD1
TGTGCCAGCAGCCTCATGACAGGGTTGACAGATACGCAGTATTTT
CASSLMTGLTDTQYF
>-|TRBJ1-1|TRBV6-1|-
TGTGCCAGCAGTGAACCCCTCGGGACACTCTTAGCTGAAGCTTTCTTT
CASSEPLGTLLAEAFF
>once|TRBJ1-1|TRBV12-3/TRBV12-4|-
TGTGTCAGCAGTGTAAGGGTTAACACTGAAGCTTTCTTT
CVSSVRVNTEAFF
>few|TRBJ2-3|TRBV29-1|-
TGCAGCGTTACACAGGGAATCACAGATACGCAGTATTTT
CSVTQGITDTQYF
>-|TRBJ2-2|TRBV18|-
TGTGCCAGCTCACTAAACGGAATTGGGAACACCGGGGAGCTGTTTTTT
CASSLNGIGNTGELFF
>-|TRBJ2-5|TRBV20-1|-
TGCAGTGCCCCCAGGGTTGGGGAGACCCAGTACTTC
CSAPRVGETQYF
>few|TRBJ1-3|TRBV29-1|-
TGCAGCGTTGTTTCTGGAAACACCATATATTTT
CSVVSGNTIYF
>-|TRBJ2-7|TRBV4-1|-
TGCGCCAGCAGCCAAGATATGACCGGGACCTACGAGCAGTACTTC
CASSQDMTGTYEQYF
>-|TRBJ2-1|TRBV21-1|-
TGTGCCAGCAGCGTAGGACTCGGACTAGCGGGGGGGCCCAGCTCCTACAATGAGCAGTTCTTC
CASSVGLGLAGGPSSYNEQFF